Listed below are T cell receptor beta chains from one sample, sequenced in a study of blood T cell repertoires in COVID-19. The data were produced by immunoSEQ multiplex PCR, yet TCRdb's version contains in-frame clones alone and is incomplete. The sample records about 69,000 clones, under 95% being singletons. The material sequenced was peripheral blood. The receptors originated from a woman in her sixties or seventies with active COVID-19. Both conserved end residues are part of each CDR3. Fields, in order: V gene, CDR3 protein.

TRBV7-6	CASSLMSGTGTSPLHF
TRBV19	CASSTGLNSNQPQHF
TRBV28	CASSFATGGTDTQYF
TRBV7-8	CASSSSWRRLAGGPGEQFF
TRBV21-1	CASSKVKSIANYEQYF
TRBV7-8	CASSLVAGGEQYF
TRBV28	CASSLFEALNTEAFF
TRBV5-1	CASSLGGYEQFF
TRBV9	CASSVGQSSYEQYF
TRBV12-5	CASGLVVGAGTSVVNEQFF
TRBV5-1	CASRYRGDEQYF
TRBV7-9	CASSSTSGRAAGELFF
TRBV5-1	CASSLAGGVDTQYF
TRBV2	CASSAGLAETYEQYF
TRBV28	CASSLSQGFTDTQYF
TRBV18	CASSPRGDRGTAEQYF
TRBV7-2	CASSSRQGPYEQYF
TRBV28	CASEGLGHGETQYF
TRBV5-4	CASSKGTSENNEQFF
TRBV19	CASRDSFTDTQYF
TRBV5-1	CASSFSGRRDNEQFF
TRBV5-1	CASSYGFDVRNTEAFF
TRBV18	CASSPGLAGYYNEQFF
TRBV20-1	CSASRGGSSGSPYEQYF
TRBV19	CASSLPAAGVVYGYTF
TRBV7-9	CASSFGRGRISDTQYF
TRBV5-1	CASSLDLRGTEAFF
TRBV5-8	CASSWTSGASYNEQFF
TRBV5-4	CASTTGGRTDTQYF
TRBV30	CACRPGLVLAKNIQYF
TRBV28	CASSRTSGSYYNEQFF
TRBV2	CASSLGSFNQPQHF
TRBV11-1	CASSLQGATGANVLTF
TRBV18	CASSPPGQGRHTEAFF
TRBV5-6	CASSPPGGGGALTDTQYF
TRBV2	CASSASSGALGQFF
TRBV6-5	CASSWSSGGSYNEQFF
TRBV28	CASSSLTGGRSYGYTF
TRBV30	CACDRGTNEKLFF
TRBV19	CASSIYGPGAGGTRPQHF
TRBV10-1	CASSARGKTYEQYF
TRBV28	CASSPRVPTGYEQYF
TRBV5-1	CASSQSQGFTGELFF
TRBV9	CASSVATHREGYTF
TRBV7-2	CASSFLSGRAENEQFF
TRBV11-2	CASSLRLPGSTGELFF
TRBV27	CASSPKREAKNIQYF
TRBV3-1/TRBV3-2	CASSQGGQSSPLHF
TRBV7-9	CASSFLQGNTEAFF
TRBV5-6	CASSFNRVEQFF
TRBV28	CASRGQPAYNEQFF